The source of this T cell receptor (beta chain) is a study of tissue T cells after allogeneic stem cell transplantation. This CDR3 comprises 17 residues. Germline V gives CDR1 NNHDY, CDR2 SYVADS. J was trimmed by 0 bases and V by 3 bases; bases with no gene match: 8. Here immunoSEQ multiplex PCR was the method, and the copy in TCRdb shows in-frame clones only, minus some. The sample shows around 7,400 clones, approximately 70% of them seen only once. There are a few counts of this clone. The genes are named according to mouse. The read is 1 residue too short to cover the CDR3 end, so that end is filled in from the germline J gene.

The chain recombines TRBV13-3 with TRBJ2-7; 11 nucleotides align to TRBD1. Sequences were obtained from blood. This clonotype originated in a female BALB/c mouse in good health. The mouse line has the MHC haplotype H2-d. CDR3 bases read: TGTGCCAGCAGTGGGACAGGGGGCGGGGGGAGCTCCTATGAACAGTAC. This sequence encodes CASSGTGGGGSSYEQY. The CDR3 reads in full as CASSGTGGGGSSYEQYF.